The 2 T cell receptor beta chains in this list originate from one sample, sequenced in a study of human T cells and chemical hapten exposure. TCRdb processed the RACE reads anew with MiXCR; each CDR3 protein has one entry. The data contain around 99,000 distinct CDR3 sequences, 8% to 13% of them singletons. As for time point: patch test 2, 6 weeks after DPC sensitization. Treatment meaning: therapeutic diphenylcyclopropenone sensitization with weekly scalp DPC. The sequencing used whole blood, collected in connection with sensitization to the hapten diphenylcyclopropenone (DPC). The receptors stem from a man aged 35 to 55 with alopecia areata. Some clones in this sample may be carry-over from other donors' samples.

Many counts were recorded for this clonotype. This chain joins TRBV3-1 and TRBJ1-1, with D possibly TRBD1 on 5 matching bases. The CDR3 is made up of 14 amino acids. The germline CDR1 and CDR2 sequences are LGHDT and YNNKEL (reference sequence). V was clipped by 4 bases and J by 4 bases, with 13 bases between them. The CDR3 reads CASSLSGWSTEAFF. CDR3 coding DNA: TGTGCCAGCAGCCTCTCAGGGTGGTCCACTGAAGCTTTCTTT.

The chain links TRBV29-1 to TRBJ2-7; D not certain. V was trimmed by 7 bases and J by 3 bases, leaving 19 bases between them. This CDR3 spans 14 amino acids. The germline CDR1 and CDR2 sequences are SQVTM and ANQGSEA. The CDR3: CSDLVPLLNYEQYV. Written as DNA, the CDR3 is TGCAGCGACCTGGTCCCCCTTCTTAACTACGAGCAGTACGTC.